This T cell receptor (beta chain) was obtained from a study of blood T cell repertoires in COVID-19 (dated by TCRdb to about 2020). Context from the whole study: Samples covering the acute and convalescent phases of COVID-19 were provided by collaborators in the United States, Italy and Spain. The material from the prospective study consisted of cDNA or gDNA derived from T cells, B-cell-depleted T cells, or PBMCs. Subjects who had been exposed to COVID-19, were actively infected with it, or had recovered from it provided the deeply sampled blood TCRbeta repertoires that made up the dataset. The repertoires were released in a freely available public database intended as a resource for research on the immune response to SARS-CoV-2. The samples were drawn from the first 160 participants of the ongoing ImmuneRACE study and from 1,254 subjects provided by 6 global collaborators. Sample metadata almost always included a de-identified subject ID, COVID-19 status, age in years and sex. Where HLA class I and class II types were available, the types were taken from metadata supplied by the sample provider, not from assay-based typing. Broader findings and caveats from the paper: The amount of clinical and demographic metadata varied by source and participant and was provided uncurated.

TCRbeta CDR3 regions were amplified from genomic DNA by means of the immunoSEQ Assay, a bias-controlled multiplex PCR. Per the original workflow: The number of nucleated cells in each sample was estimated by amplification of reference gene primers within the assay. Sequence reads were collapsed and filtered to measure the absolute abundance of every unique TCRbeta CDR3 rearrangement. Productive Simpson clonality was computed per sample as the square root of Simpson's diversity index over productive rearrangements. TCRdb provides this immuneACCESS table in a form limited to in-frame rearrangements. Some clones are lacking; in checked studies, under half of them reflect an unresolved V gene, and why the rest are absent is not known. That table supplies the V and J calls and clone size; D and trimming were determined from the DNA. A total of about 140,000 clones appear in this sample, 90% of them only once. 11% of the sample belongs to the ten largest clones.

Collaborating institutions collected whole blood in K2EDTA tubes following their own protocols. For TCRbeta analysis, collaborators shipped samples in one of three forms: frozen whole blood, isolated PBMCs, or DNA extracted from either of those sample types. About this clone: Which antigen it targets is not known. No base qualities exist here, and no much larger clone lies one base off it.

Reading the germline V gene (reference sequence) gives CDR1 SGHNT and CDR2 YYREEE. The cysteine opens and the phenylalanine closes a CDR3 of 14 amino acids. Only the CDR3 portion is preserved as DNA: 42 bases, with reading frame beginning at the first base. V ends up 2 bases short and J 3 bases short, with an unmatched junction base count of 3. The sequence was collected from an elderly woman with acute or convalescent COVID-19. Sequenced input: peripheral blood. The chain links TRBV5-4 with TRBJ2-3; 7 middle bases align to TRBD2. The CDR3 protein sequence reads: CASSLERGTDTQYF. The DNA reads as follows: TGTGCCAGCAGCTTAGAGCGGGGAACAGATACGCAGTATTTT.